This T cell receptor beta chain emerged from a study of technical replicates of blood from several donors. Trimming stripped 5 bases from V and 0 bases from J, with 16 bases between. This CDR3 is 17 amino acids long. Germline assignment: CDR1 SGHVS and CDR2 FQNEAQ. The table came from immunoSEQ multiplex PCR; TCRdb's copy has only in-frame clones and leaves some out. Of some 81,000 clones listed, more than 85% are singletons. This chain connects TRBV7-8 to TRBJ2-2, with D possibly matching TRBD2 (5 bases). The clonotype comes from a human donor in good health. The sample comprised T cells isolated from PBMCs. In DNA form, the CDR3 reads TGTGCCAGCAGCCCCATGATTACCGGGGCGAACACCGGGGAGCTGTTTTTT. Its translation: CASSPMITGANTGELFF.